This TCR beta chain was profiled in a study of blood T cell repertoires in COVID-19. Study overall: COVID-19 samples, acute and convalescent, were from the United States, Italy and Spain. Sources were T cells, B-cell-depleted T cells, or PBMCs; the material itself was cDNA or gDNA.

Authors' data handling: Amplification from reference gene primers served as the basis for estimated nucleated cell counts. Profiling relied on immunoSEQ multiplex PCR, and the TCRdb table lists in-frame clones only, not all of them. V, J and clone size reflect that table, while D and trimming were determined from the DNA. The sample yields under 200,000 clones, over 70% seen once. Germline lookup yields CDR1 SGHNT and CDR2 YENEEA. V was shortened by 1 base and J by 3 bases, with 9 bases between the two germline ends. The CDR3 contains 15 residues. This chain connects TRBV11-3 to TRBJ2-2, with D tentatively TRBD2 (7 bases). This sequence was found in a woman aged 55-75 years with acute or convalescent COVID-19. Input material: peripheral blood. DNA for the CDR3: TGTGCCAGCAGCTTAGGAGGGGGGGACACCGGGGAGCTGTTTTTT. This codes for CASSLGGGDTGELFF.